What follows are 28 T cell receptor beta chains derived from one specimen sequenced in a study of cytomegalovirus exposure and HLA in healthy donors. 13 Jbeta primers and 60 Vbeta primers were used for the PCR. Generated by immunoSEQ multiplex PCR, the TCRdb table keeps only in-frame clones and is missing some. The sample lists some 170,000 clones, nearly 80% seen once, with under 8% in the top ten. Input material: PBMCs. The receptors derive from a middle-aged man in good health and CMV-seropositive.

This chain connects TRBV10-3 to TRBJ1-5; maybe TRBD1 (5 bases). This CDR3 is built from 14 residues. With 7 bases removed from V and 1 base from J, the gap between germline ends came to 11 bases. Germline V lookup: CDR1 ENHRY, CDR2 SYGVKD. The CDR3 nucleotides are TGTGCCATCAAGATTCAGGGAAGCAATCAGCCCCAGCATTTT. It specifies CAIKIQGSNQPQHF.

This clone was detected a few times. V gene TRBV7-2 combines with J gene TRBJ2-1, with 10 nucleotides matching TRBD2. The germline CDR1 and CDR2 sequences are SGHTA and FQGNSA. This CDR3 spans 15 amino acids. With 5 bases clipped from V and 7 bases from J, the junction kept 8 bases outside the gene matches. CDR3 in DNA: TGTGCCAGCAGCACCGGGGGTAGCGGGAGGAATGAGCAGTTCTTC. This gives the protein CASSTGGSGRNEQFF.

The chain joins TRBV5-5 to TRBJ1-2; D may be TRBD1 (6 bases). From germline, CDR1 is SGHKS and CDR2 YYEKEE (reference sequence). V lost 0 bases, J lost 2 bases, and 17 bases lay in between. The CDR3 spans 17 residues. In nucleotides, the CDR3 is TGTGCCAGCAGCTTGGAGGGTTTCAGGGGCGGGAACTATGGCTACACCTTC. Amino acids: CASSLEGFRGGNYGYTF.

The chain recombines TRBV19 with TRBJ1-5; D uncertain. The CDR3 covers 14 residues. V lost 5 bases, J lost 5 bases, and 13 bases lay in between. Germline assignment: CDR1 LNHDA and CDR2 SQIVND (reference sequence). The CDR3 region has the DNA TGTGCCAGTAGTGCTGAACAGAGGGATCAGCCCCAGCATTTT. This encodes CASSAEQRDQPQHF.

The CDR3 coding sequence is TGTGCCAGCAGGGCTGGACTAGCGGCCTACAATGAGCAGTTCTTC. This gives the protein CASRAGLAAYNEQFF. The chain has TRBV2 and TRBJ2-1; 10 bases match TRBD2. Germline V gene lookup returns CDR1 SNHLY and CDR2 FYNNEI. After removal of 6 bases from V and 2 bases from J, the junction contained 4 bases not matched to a gene. The CDR3 has 15 amino acids. The variable domain in full, with the rest retrieved from reference TRBV2 and TRBJ2-1, is EPEVTQTPSHQVTQMGQEVILRCVPISNHLYFYWYRQILGQKVEFLVSFYNNEISEKSEIFDDQFSVERPDGSNFTLKIRSTKLEDSAMYFCASRAGLAAYNEQFFGPGTRLTVL.

This chain joins TRBV9 and TRBJ1-4; 10 nucleotides agree with TRBD1. V lost 0 bases to trimming and J lost 6 bases; unmatched junction nucleotides: 2. The CDR3 covers 15 residues. In germline, CDR1 is SGDLS, CDR2 YYNGEE. This CDR3 reads CASSVAGTGDEKLFF. The CDR3 DNA reads TGTGCCAGCAGCGTAGCGGGGACAGGGGATGAAAAACTGTTTTTT.

The chain recombines TRBV27 with TRBJ2-7, with D unclear. CDR3 length: 12 amino acids. CDR1 and CDR2 from the germline V gene are MNHEY and SMNVEV (reference sequence). V gave up 5 bases and J gave up 3 bases, with 8 bases separating them. DNA for the CDR3: TGTGCCAGCAGTAACAGCTACTACGAGCAGTACTTC. Translated: CASSNSYYEQYF.

This chain links TRBV15 with TRBJ1-2, with D unresolved. This CDR3 has 13 residues. Trimming shortened V by 5 bases and J by 3 bases, and 10 bases separated the two germline ends. Germline V CDR1 and CDR2: LNHNV, YYDKDF (reference sequence). In nucleotides, the CDR3 is TGTGCCACCAGCCCCCCCCGTGACTATGGCTACACCTTC. Amino acids: CATSPPRDYGYTF. Based on the CDR3 plus reference TRBV15 and TRBJ1-2, the full variable domain is DAMVIQNPRYQVTQFGKPVTLSCSQTLNHNVMYWYQQKSSQAPKLLFHYYDKDFNNEADTPDNFQSRRPNTSFCFLDIRSPGLGDTAMYLCATSPPRDYGYTFGSGTRLTVV.

The V and J genes are TRBV2 and TRBJ2-7, with D perhaps matching TRBD2 (5 bases). V lost 7 bases, J lost 1 base, and 8 bases lay in between. Germline-derived CDR1 and CDR2 are SNHLY and FYNNEI. CDR3 length: 12 residues. This CDR3 is CASKGGSYEQYF. The CDR3 DNA reads as TGTGCCAGCAAGGGCGGGTCCTACGAGCAGTACTTC.

The chain recombines TRBV5-8 with TRBJ2-3; 7 positions agree with TRBD1. V lost 4 bases and J lost 7; bases outside the gene matches: 9. Germline V lookup: CDR1 SGHTS, CDR2 YDEGEE. CDR3 length equals 14 residues. DNA of the CDR3: TGTGCCAGCAGCAGGACAGGATCCGGTTATACGCAGTATTTT. It encodes CASSRTGSGYTQYF.

This CDR3 reads CASSYAEGTQYF. The DNA of the CDR3 is TGTGCCAGCAGTTACGCCGAGGGTACGCAGTATTTT. The J gene is TRBJ2-3, the V gene TRBV6-6, with D possibly being TRBD2 (5 bases). The germline V gene has CDR1 MNHNY and CDR2 SVGAGI (reference sequence). The CDR3 runs 12 residues. The V gene lost 2 bases and the J gene lost 8 bases, with 8 bases spanning the gap.

This rearrangement joins TRBV19 to TRBJ2-7; weak D call: TRBD1 (5 bases). V was cut by 5 bases and J by 2 bases, with 16 bases left in between. Germline V gene data show CDR1 as LNHDA and CDR2 as SQIVND (reference sequence). The CDR3 runs 15 residues. This CDR3 reads CASSLRTKTTYEQYF. CDR3 coding DNA: TGTGCCAGTAGTCTAAGGACAAAGACCACCTACGAGCAGTACTTC.

This rearrangement joins TRBV7-9 to TRBJ1-2; 10 bases are a match to TRBD1. The V and J ends lost 3 bases and 7 bases, in that order; junction bases with no gene match: 8. CDR3 size: 15 residues. Germline CDR1 SEHNR, CDR2 FQNEAQ (reference sequence). The CDR3 loop reads CASSLDGQGVVGYTF. CDR3 DNA: TGTGCCAGCAGCTTGGACGGACAGGGGGTTGTTGGCTACACCTTC. Full variable domain (remainder filled in from reference TRBV7-9 and TRBJ1-2): DTGVSQNPRHKITKRGQNVTFRCDPISEHNRLYWYRQTLGQGPEFLTYFQNEAQLEKSRLLSDRFSAERPKGSFSTLEIQRTEQGDSAMYLCASSLDGQGVVGYTFGSGTRLTVV.

This clone is a singleton in its sample. This chain connects TRBV30 to TRBJ2-3; D is undetermined. CDR3 length: 12 amino acids. The germline V gene has CDR1 GTSNPN and CDR2 SVGIG (reference sequence). Trimming left V 2 bases short and J 6 bases short, with 9 bases between. The CDR3 region has the DNA TGTGCCTGGAGTACTTTCCGTGATACGCAGTATTTT. Its translation is CAWSTFRDTQYF. Full variable domain (outside the CDR3, taken from reference TRBV30 and TRBJ2-3): SQTIHQWPATLVQPVGSPLSLECTVEGTSNPNLYWYRQAAGRGLQLLFYSVGIGQISSEVPQNLSASRPQDRQFILSSKKLLLSDSGFYLCAWSTFRDTQYFGPGTRLTVL.

The chain links TRBV11-2 to TRBJ2-3; D unresolved. Between the trimmed V and J ends, which lost 5 bases and 5 bases, there was a span of 8 bases. CDR3 length equals 12 residues. CDR1 SGHAT and CDR2 FQNNGV come from the germline V gene. CDR3 loop: CASSRLIDTQYF. Here the CDR3 DNA reads TGTGCCAGCAGCCGGTTAATAGATACGCAGTATTTT.

The rearrangement joins TRBV5-5 to TRBJ2-5; 8 nucleotides agree with TRBD1. Looked up from germline, CDR1 is SGHKS and CDR2 is YYEKEE (reference sequence). The CDR3 runs to 14 residues. Germline trimming cut 3 bases from V and 2 bases from J; bases unmatched to any gene: 3. In nucleotides, the CDR3 is TGTGCCAGCAGCTCAACAGGGGGACAAGAGACCCAGTACTTC. Its translation is CASSSTGGQETQYF. Full variable domain (outside the CDR3, taken from reference TRBV5-5 and TRBJ2-5): DAGVTQSPTHLIKTRGQQVTLRCSPISGHKSVSWYQQVLGQGPQFIFQYYEKEERGRGNFPDRFSARQFPNYSSELNVNALLLGDSALYLCASSSTGGQETQYFGPGTRLLVL.

This clone was seen a single time. The chain couples TRBV15 to TRBJ1-2; 9 bases align to TRBD1. Trimming at V came to 1 base and at J to 4 bases, leaving 4 bases not matched to a gene. Germline CDR1 reads LNHNV; CDR2 reads YYDKDF (reference sequence). The CDR3 is 15 amino acids. The CDR3 nucleotides read TGTGCCACCAGCAGAGGTACGACAGGGGGCTATGGCTACACCTTC. Its protein product is CATSRGTTGGYGYTF. Using reference TRBV15 and TRBJ1-2 for the parts outside the CDR3, the full variable domain is DAMVIQNPRYQVTQFGKPVTLSCSQTLNHNVMYWYQQKSSQAPKLLFHYYDKDFNNEADTPDNFQSRRPNTSFCFLDIRSPGLGDTAMYLCATSRGTTGGYGYTFGSGTRLTVV.

V is TRBV6-6 and J is TRBJ1-5; TRBD1 matches 7 bases. Germline lookup yields CDR1 MNHNY and CDR2 SVGAGI (reference sequence). The CDR3 covers 13 residues. Germline trimming cut 5 bases from V and 5 bases from J; bases unmatched to any gene: 3. In DNA form, the CDR3 reads TGTGCCAGCAGTCCAGACAGGGATCAGCCCCAGCATTTT. The encoded protein is CASSPDRDQPQHF.

This clone was seen only a few times. The V gene is TRBV27, the J gene TRBJ1-1; TRBD1 is a possible D gene (5 bases). The CDR3 covers 11 residues. Trimming removed 10 bases at V and 11 bases at J, with 17 bases between. Germline CDR1 is MNHEY and CDR2 is SMNVEV (reference sequence). The CDR3 DNA sequence: TGTGCCAACCCGGTTCCAGGGCGGGCTTTCTTT. Translated, it gives CANPVPGRAFF.

A single count supports this clone. The V and J genes are TRBV18 and TRBJ2-1; TRBD2 agrees at 13 bases. V shed 4 bases, J shed 5 bases, and the junction held 5 bases outside the gene matches. This CDR3 is 16 amino acids long. Germline V gene sequence: CDR1 KGHSH, CDR2 LQKENI. In DNA, the CDR3 is TGTGCCAGCTCACGGACTAGCGGGAGCATCAACAATGAGCAGTTCTTC. It is translated as CASSRTSGSINNEQFF.

This clone showed up just a few times. V is TRBV6-5 and J is TRBJ1-2; TRBD1 aligns across 12 bases. The CDR3 consists of 15 residues. With 6 bases clipped from V and 2 bases from J, the junction kept 4 bases outside the gene matches. CDR1 is MNHEY, CDR2 SVGAGI, per germline. The CDR3 DNA follows: TGTGCCAGCAGCACCGGGACAGGGGGCAACTATGGCTACACCTTC. The encoded protein is CASSTGTGGNYGYTF.

The chain's CDR3 is CAAQSAGVQDEQYF. The CDR3 nucleotides read TGTGCCGCCCAATCGGCGGGAGTTCAGGACGAGCAGTACTTC. The chain carries TRBV10-3 and TRBJ2-7, with 7 bases aligning to TRBD2. Germline trimming cut 11 bases from V and 5 bases from J; bases unmatched to any gene: 15. This CDR3 region has 14 residues. From germline, CDR1 is ENHRY and CDR2 SYGVKD.

The chain recombines TRBV6-1 with TRBJ2-4, with a weak D call TRBD2 (6 bases). V lost 6 bases, J lost 7 bases, and 19 bases lay in between. This CDR3 is built from 15 residues. The germline CDR1 and CDR2 sequences are MNHNS and SASEGT. The CDR3 sequence is CASRLTSGGVNIQYF. The CDR3 DNA is TGTGCCAGCAGACTCACCTCGGGCGGGGTGAACATTCAGTACTTC.

V usage is TRBV7-3 and J usage is TRBJ2-1; D might be TRBD1 (6 bases). CDR1 is SGHTA and CDR2 is FQGTGA in the germline V gene. CDR3 length: 14 amino acids. V lost 6 bases to trimming and J lost 4 bases, with 13 bases between them. This chain's CDR3 is CASSQGTAYNEQFF. CDR3 in DNA: TGTGCCAGCAGTCAGGGGACGGCTTACAATGAGCAGTTCTTC.

The rearrangement links TRBV29-1 to TRBJ2-3; 7 bases align to TRBD1. This CDR3 spans 15 amino acids. Germline trimming cut 4 bases from V and 3 bases from J; bases unmatched to any gene: 10. The germline V gene encodes CDR1 SQVTM and CDR2 ANQGSEA. The CDR3 is CSVGGRGLETDTQYF. As DNA, the CDR3 is TGCAGCGTTGGGGGCAGGGGGTTAGAAACAGATACGCAGTATTTT.

The rearrangement links TRBV10-2 to TRBJ1-1; TRBD1 might be the D (6 bases). V lost 3 bases to trimming and J lost 5 bases, with 10 bases between them. The CDR3 totals 13 residues. The germline V gene has CDR1 WSHSY and CDR2 SAAADI. The CDR3 reads CASSDRGFTEAFF. The CDR3 DNA reads TGCGCCAGCAGTGACAGGGGTTTTACTGAAGCTTTCTTT.

The gene calls are TRBV28 and TRBJ2-7; 9 nucleotides agree with TRBD1. The CDR3 sequence is 16 residues long. The V segment lost 5 bases and the J segment 3 bases; nucleotides outside the gene matches: 11. Germline CDR1 reads MDHEN; CDR2 reads SYDVKM. CDR3: CASSTLGTGNVYEQYF. Written as DNA, the CDR3 is TGTGCCAGCAGTACCCTCGGGACAGGGAATGTCTACGAGCAGTACTTC.

The CDR3 sequence: CASRRAGNYEQYF. The CDR3 DNA follows: TGTGCCAGCAGAAGAGCGGGTAATTACGAGCAGTACTTC. The rearrangement uses TRBV28 and TRBJ2-7; tentative D call: TRBD2 (6 bases). V lost 6 bases to trimming and J lost 4 bases, with 13 bases between them. Germline V gene lookup returns CDR1 MDHEN and CDR2 SYDVKM. CDR3 length equals 13 residues.